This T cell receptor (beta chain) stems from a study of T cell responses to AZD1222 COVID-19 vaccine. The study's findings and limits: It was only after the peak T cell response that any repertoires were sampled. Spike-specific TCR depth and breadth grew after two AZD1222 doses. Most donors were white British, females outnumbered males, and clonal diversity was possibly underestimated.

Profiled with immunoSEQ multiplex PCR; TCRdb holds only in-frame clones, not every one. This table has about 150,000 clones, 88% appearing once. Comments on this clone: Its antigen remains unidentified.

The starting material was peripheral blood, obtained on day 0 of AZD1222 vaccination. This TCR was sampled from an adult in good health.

Here the CDR3 DNA reads TGTGCCAGCAGTTTATTGGGGGCAGTTAAAAAGACCCAGTACTTC. Translated: CASSLLGAVKKTQYF. This chain connects TRBV28 to TRBJ2-5; perhaps TRBD1 as D (6 bases). The V and J ends lost 1 base and 6 bases respectively, with 15 bases between them. The CDR3 totals 15 residues. Germline values: CDR1 MDHEN, CDR2 SYDVKM.